This T cell receptor (beta chain) was documented in a study of CD8+CD57+ T cells in acquired aplastic anemia. Study background: Quantities of DNA derived from sorted CD4+ and CD8+ cells averaged approximately 3.3 ug. Healthy donors had, on average, around 9.9 million reads for their CD4+ cells. Study-wide points: Patients and controls had CD8+ Simpson's diversity values that were not significantly distinct. The same twenty-nine CD8+ CDR3 sequences occurred in patients and in controls.

Germline CDR1 and CDR2: LNHDA and SQIVND (reference sequence). V lost 10 bases and J 4 bases, leaving 10 bases between the germline ends. CDR3 length equals 11 residues. At least ten counts were recorded for this clonotype. What it recognizes is unknown. Template material for TCR beta VDJ and CDR3 profiling consisted of genomic DNA. TCRdb re-called the reads through MiXCR, storing one row per CDR3 protein. Counted here are around 400,000 distinct CDR3 sequences, 65% to 75% occurring once; the ten biggest clones make up approximately 3.8%. What was sequenced was sorted CD4+, CD8+, or CD8+CD57+ T cells (not recorded which) from PBMCs. This sequence was found in a human donor in good health, serving as a control. The genes are TRBV19 and TRBJ1-1; D may be TRBD1 (5 bases). The chain's CDR3 is CAIPRGTEAFF. CDR3 coding DNA: TGTGCCATCCCAAGGGGCACTGAAGCTTTCTTT.